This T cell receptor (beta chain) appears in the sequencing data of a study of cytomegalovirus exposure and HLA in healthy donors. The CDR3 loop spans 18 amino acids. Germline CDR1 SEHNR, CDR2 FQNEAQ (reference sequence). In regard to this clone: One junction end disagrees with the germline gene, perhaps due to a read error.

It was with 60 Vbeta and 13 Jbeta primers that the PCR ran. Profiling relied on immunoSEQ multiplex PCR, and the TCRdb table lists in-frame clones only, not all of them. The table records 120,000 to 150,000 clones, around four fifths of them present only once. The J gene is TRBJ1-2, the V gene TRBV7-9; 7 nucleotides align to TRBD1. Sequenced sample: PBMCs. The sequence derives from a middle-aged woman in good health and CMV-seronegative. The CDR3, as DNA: TGTTCCAGCAGCCACGACCCCCTACAGGGGCTTTTTTACTATGGCTACACCTTC. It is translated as CSSSHDPLQGLFYYGYTF.